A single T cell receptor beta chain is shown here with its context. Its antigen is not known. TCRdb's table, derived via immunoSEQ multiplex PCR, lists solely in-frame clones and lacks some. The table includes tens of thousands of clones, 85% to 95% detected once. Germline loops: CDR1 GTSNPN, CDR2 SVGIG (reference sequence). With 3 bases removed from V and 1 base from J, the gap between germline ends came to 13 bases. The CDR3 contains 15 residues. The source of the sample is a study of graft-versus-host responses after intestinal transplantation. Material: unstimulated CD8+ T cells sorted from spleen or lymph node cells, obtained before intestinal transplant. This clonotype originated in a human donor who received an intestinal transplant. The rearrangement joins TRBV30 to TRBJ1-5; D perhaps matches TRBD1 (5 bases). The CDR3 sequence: CAWSVGHTSNQPQHF. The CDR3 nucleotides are TGTGCCTGGAGCGTCGGACATACGAGCAATCAGCCCCAGCATTTT.